This TCR beta chain was captured by sequencing in a study of beta chain features in type 1 diabetes. General observations from the study: VDJ junctions from type 1 diabetes patients carried fewer insertions and larger deletions. In every one of the four CD4+ subsets, TCRB CDR3s were moderately but significantly shorter in Type 1 diabetes patients. In the patient group, naive, central memory and Treg TCRB repertoires seemed more alike than in the healthy donor group. Possible PCR preference for shorter templates applied equally to patients and controls.

Only a few counts were recorded for this clone. Its antigen remains unknown. The authors reverse transcribed all of the isolated RNA, so sequencing captured expressed TCRB transcripts. Profiling relied on immunoSEQ multiplex PCR, and the TCRdb table lists in-frame clones only, not all of them. The sample yields over 300,000 clones, about a tenth seen once. This CDR3 comprises 13 residues. Looked up from germline, CDR1 is MNHEY and CDR2 is SMNVEV (reference sequence). V shed 5 bases and J shed 9 bases, with 13 bases lying between them. Heparinised blood was drawn once per donor, averaging about 100 mL. V usage is TRBV27 and J usage is TRBJ1-4; D call uncertain. Sequenced sample: central memory CD4+ T cells from blood. The TCR originated in a man aged 25 to 40 with type 1 diabetes. The CDR3 DNA is TGTGCCAGCAGTCCTCGGGATGGACAAAAACTGTTTTTT. Encoded protein: CASSPRDGQKLFF.